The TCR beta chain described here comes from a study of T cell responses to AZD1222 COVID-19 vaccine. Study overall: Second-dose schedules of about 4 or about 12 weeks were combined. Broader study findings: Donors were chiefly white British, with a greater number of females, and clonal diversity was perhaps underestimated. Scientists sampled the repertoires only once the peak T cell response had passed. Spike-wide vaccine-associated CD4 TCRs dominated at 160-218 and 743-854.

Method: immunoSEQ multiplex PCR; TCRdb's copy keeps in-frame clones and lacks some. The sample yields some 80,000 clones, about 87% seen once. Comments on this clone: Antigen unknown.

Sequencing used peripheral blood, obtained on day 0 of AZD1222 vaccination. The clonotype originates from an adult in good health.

The CDR3 nucleotides are TGCGCCAGCAGATCGACAGTGCTGAGCTCCTACGAGCAGTACTTC. It encodes CASRSTVLSSYEQYF. This chain connects TRBV5-1 to TRBJ2-7; tentative D call: TRBD1 (5 bases). Germline assignment: CDR1 SGHRS and CDR2 YFSETQ. CDR3 length: 15 amino acids. V was pared by 5 bases and J by 0 bases, with 15 bases between.